A single sample is the source of the 25 T cell receptor beta chains below, sequenced in a study of blood T cell repertoires in COVID-19. Profiled with immunoSEQ multiplex PCR; TCRdb holds only in-frame clones, not every one. The top ten hold about 3.8% of the sample, which has about 220,000 clones, approximately 77% seen once. The sample comprised peripheral blood. These receptors were obtained from an elderly woman with acute or convalescent COVID-19.

The V and J genes are TRBV18 and TRBJ1-2, with 8 bases identical to TRBD1. The germline V gene has CDR1 KGHSH and CDR2 LQKENI. The CDR3 totals 12 residues. V was pared by 5 bases and J by 7 bases, with 3 bases of the junction left unmatched. The CDR3: CASSYGQGGYTF. CDR3 nucleotides: TGTGCCAGCTCATACGGACAGGGTGGCTACACCTTC.

The CDR3 bases are TGTGCCACCGTTGGGCGTGGGGGGTTGTTTCAGCCCCAGCATTTT. This translates into CATVGRGGLFQPQHF. V is TRBV11-3 and J is TRBJ1-5, with D perhaps TRBD1 (5 bases). This CDR3 spans 15 amino acids. The V gene lost 10 bases and the J gene lost 6 bases, with 22 bases spanning the gap. Germline V gives CDR1 SGHNT, CDR2 YENEEA. The full variable domain, rest sourced from reference TRBV11-3 and TRBJ1-5, is EAGVVQSPRYKIIEKKQPVAFWCNPISGHNTLYWYLQNLGQGPELLIRYENEEAVDDSQLPKDRFSAERLKGVDSTLKIQPAELGDSAVYLCATVGRGGLFQPQHFGDGTRLSIL.

This clone was counted once. The chain recombines TRBV7-2 with TRBJ2-7; TRBD2 matches at 8 bases. The CDR3 contains 15 residues. Germline-derived CDR1 and CDR2 are SGHTA and FQGNSA. V lost 5 bases and J lost 4; bases outside the gene matches: 10. CDR3 in amino acids: CASSPATGGPYEQYF. Here the CDR3 DNA reads TGTGCCAGCAGCCCAGCTACGGGGGGGCCTTACGAGCAGTACTTC.

The chain recombines TRBV29-1 with TRBJ2-7; maybe TRBD1 (5 bases). From germline, CDR1 is SQVTM and CDR2 ANQGSEA. V lost 1 base and J lost 5, with 12 bases in between. This CDR3 is 13 amino acids long. Here the CDR3 reads CSVEGAGRHEQYF. The CDR3 bases are TGCAGCGTTGAAGGGGCAGGGCGCCACGAGCAGTACTTC.

The chain recombines TRBV5-6 with TRBJ1-3, with D perhaps TRBD1 (5 bases). Trimming pared 3 bases from V and 8 bases from J, leaving 15 bases between. Germline V CDR1 and CDR2: SGHDT, YYEEEE. This CDR3 region has 14 residues. CDR3 amino acids: CASSSTGGKDTIYF. CDR3 bases: TGTGCCAGCAGCTCCACCGGGGGGAAAGACACCATATATTTT.

This chain links TRBV5-4 with TRBJ2-7; 8 positions match TRBD2. J lost 1 base, V lost 4 bases, and 10 bases had no gene match. The CDR3 is 16 residues long. Germline V gene sequence: CDR1 SGHNT, CDR2 YYREEE (reference sequence). The CDR3 region has the DNA TGTGCCAGCAGCCCCGCGGGGATAGCGGGATCCTACGAGCAGTACTTC. Protein: CASSPAGIAGSYEQYF.

The V call is TRBV4-1, the J call TRBJ2-5, with D unclear. Trimming left V 0 bases short and J 5 bases short, with 13 bases between. The CDR3 spans 15 residues. The V gene's germline CDR1 is MGHRA and CDR2 YSYEKL. The CDR3 is CASSQDLTAYETQYF. The DNA of the CDR3 is TGCGCCAGCAGCCAAGATCTAACAGCCTATGAGACCCAGTACTTC.

The CDR3 DNA sequence: TGTGCCAGCAGCCCACAAAGGACAGGGGTGGCTGAAGCTTTCTTT. Translating it yields CASSPQRTGVAEAFF. This rearrangement joins TRBV11-2 to TRBJ1-1, with 9 bases fitting TRBD1. With V trimmed by 5 bases and J by 6 bases, 10 bases remained unmatched. Germline assignment: CDR1 SGHAT and CDR2 FQNNGV. The length of the CDR3 is 15 residues.

This chain uses TRBV6-2 or TRBV6-3 with TRBJ2-1; 12 nucleotides align to TRBD2. Unmatched junction bases numbered 11, after V lost 5 bases and J lost 6 bases. Looked up from germline, CDR1 is MNHEY and CDR2 is SVGEGT. CDR3 length: 17 residues. This CDR3 is CASSLTSGGLLGNEQFF. DNA of the CDR3: TGTGCCAGCAGTCTTACTAGCGGGGGGTTACTAGGCAATGAGCAGTTCTTC.

This chain uses TRBV5-1 with TRBJ1-2; D perhaps matches TRBD1 (5 bases). Germline V CDR1 and CDR2: SGHRS, YFSETQ. The V gene lost 0 bases and the J gene lost 3 bases, with 6 bases spanning the gap. The CDR3 has 13 amino acids. The CDR3 coding sequence is TGCGCCAGCAGCTTGGGACAGCACTATGGCTACACCTTC. Translated: CASSLGQHYGYTF.

The V call is TRBV28, the J call TRBJ1-1; no clear D. Deletions cut 5 bases from V and 2 bases from J, with 12 bases between. This CDR3 spans 14 amino acids. CDR1 MDHEN and CDR2 SYDVKM come from the germline V gene. The CDR3 nucleotides are TGTGCCAGCAGTCCTTATAGCGTTAACACTGAAGCTTTCTTT. Protein sequence: CASSPYSVNTEAFF.

The CDR3 loop reads CASSPVGGNTIYF. In DNA form, the CDR3 reads TGTGCCAGCAGCCCGGTTGGTGGAAACACCATATATTTT. This chain joins TRBV3-1 (or the pseudogene TRBV3-2) and TRBJ1-3; D call uncertain. Germline V gene lookup returns CDR1 LGHDT and CDR2 YNNKEL (reference sequence). Trimming removed 4 bases at V and 3 bases at J, with 7 bases between. The CDR3 is 13 residues long.

Worth noting for this clone: Other DNA sequences of this sample code for an identical CDR3. The chain combines TRBV6-5 with TRBJ1-1; D remains ambiguous. The CDR3 sequence is 14 residues long. V dropped 2 bases and J dropped 1 base, with 8 bases sitting between them. Germline loops: CDR1 MNHEY, CDR2 SVGAGI. The CDR3 protein is CASSYGGKNTEAFF. The CDR3 DNA reads TGTGCCAGCAGTTACGGCGGTAAGAACACTGAAGCTTTCTTT.

For this clone: This sample includes further DNA sequences coding for the same CDR3. The rearrangement links TRBV5-4 to TRBJ1-2, with no clear D. Trimming stripped 2 bases from V and 8 bases from J, with 10 bases between. Germline V gives CDR1 SGHNT, CDR2 YYREEE (reference sequence). The CDR3 sequence is 12 residues long. The CDR3 sequence is CASSLDGEGYTF. For the CDR3, the DNA is TGTGCCAGCAGCTTAGACGGGGAAGGCTACACCTTC.

The J gene is TRBJ1-1, the V gene TRBV18, with D perhaps TRBD1 (5 bases). In germline, CDR1 is KGHSH, CDR2 LQKENI. This CDR3 contains 13 residues. V lost 6 bases to trimming and J lost 6 bases, with 14 bases between them. CDR3 residues: CASSPSGYAEAFF. DNA for the CDR3: TGTGCCAGCTCCCCCTCAGGGTACGCTGAAGCTTTCTTT. Full variable domain (outside the CDR3, taken from reference TRBV18 and TRBJ1-1): NAGVMQNPRHLVRRRGQEARLRCSPMKGHSHVYWYRQLPEEGLKFMVYLQKENIIDESGMPKERFSAEFPKEGPSILRIQQVVRGDSAAYFCASSPSGYAEAFFGQGTRLTVV.

The chain joins TRBV28 to TRBJ1-5, with TRBD1 as a possible D gene (6 bases). Germline-derived CDR1 and CDR2 are MDHEN and SYDVKM. V was shortened by 6 bases and J by 9 bases, with 21 bases between the two germline ends. The CDR3 loop spans 15 amino acids. As DNA, the CDR3 is TGTGCCAGCAGCCTAGAGGCGGGGGCCCGGAGGCCCCAGCATTTT. Amino acids: CASSLEAGARRPQHF.

The chain joins TRBV12-3 or TRBV12-4 to TRBJ1-2; D is ambiguous. CDR3 length: 12 amino acids. The V end was cut by 5 bases, the J end by 1 base, with 5 bases between. The CDR3 nucleotides are TGTGCCAGCAGTGCCAGTAACTATGGCTACACCTTC. As protein: CASSASNYGYTF.

This chain connects TRBV13 to TRBJ1-4, with D possibly TRBD1 on 6 matching bases. The CDR3 extends over 16 amino acids. Germline CDR1 PRHDT, CDR2 FYEKMQ (reference sequence). Trimming took off 5 bases at V and 8 bases at J, with 21 bases between the two ends. The CDR3, as DNA: TGTGCCAGCAGCGAATCAACCGAGGGGGTTGGGGAAAAACTGTTTTTT. Translating it yields CASSESTEGVGEKLFF.

This clone was counted between two and nine times. The chain combines TRBV3-1 (or the pseudogene TRBV3-2) with TRBJ1-2, with D possibly being TRBD1 (5 bases). The V end was cut by 4 bases, the J end by 10 bases, with 16 bases between. Germline CDR1 LGHDT, CDR2 YNNKEL (reference sequence). The CDR3 contains 13 residues. CDR3 nucleotides: TGTGCCAGCAGCCCCCGGCAGGGTGGAGTCTACACCTTC. It yields the protein CASSPRQGGVYTF.

The V call is TRBV7-3, the J call TRBJ1-1, with TRBD1 matching 7 bases. Germline V CDR1 and CDR2: SGHTA, FQGTGA. This CDR3 contains 14 residues. V lost 5 bases to trimming and J lost 6 bases; unmatched junction nucleotides: 9. CDR3 in amino acids: CASSRDRDLSEAFF. CDR3 nucleotide sequence: TGTGCCAGCAGCCGTGACAGGGATCTGTCTGAAGCTTTCTTT. The full variable domain, with the rest looked up from reference TRBV7-3 and TRBJ1-1, is GAGVSQTPSNKVTEKGKYVELRCDPISGHTALYWYRQSLGQGPEFLIYFQGTGAADDSGLPNDRFFAVRPEGSVSTLKIQRTERGDSAVYLCASSRDRDLSEAFFGQGTRLTVV.

This chain joins TRBV2 and TRBJ2-1; unclear D gene. Germline lookup yields CDR1 SNHLY and CDR2 FYNNEI. V lost 5 bases and J 6 bases, leaving 11 bases between the germline ends. The CDR3 is 13 amino acids. In nucleotides, the CDR3 is TGTGCCAGCAGTTTGACTCCCTCCAATGAGCAGTTCTTC. It translates to CASSLTPSNEQFF.

This clone was seen a handful of times. The J gene is TRBJ2-3, the V gene TRBV6-5, with TRBD2 matching 8 bases. J lost 4 bases, V lost 0 bases, and 0 bases had no gene match. Germline V gene sequence: CDR1 MNHEY, CDR2 SVGAGI. There are 14 residues in the CDR3. CDR3 coding DNA: TGTGCCAGCAGTTACTCAGCGGGGGCAGATACGCAGTATTTT. Residues: CASSYSAGADTQYF.

V and J are TRBV9 and TRBJ1-1; D is unclear. Per germline, CDR1 SGDLS and CDR2 YYNGEE. This CDR3 contains 13 residues. The V and J ends lost 2 bases and 0 bases respectively, with 5 bases between them. The CDR3 sequence: CASSVTVNTEAFF. CDR3 DNA sequence: TGTGCCAGCAGCGTTACAGTGAACACTGAAGCTTTCTTT.

The chain employs TRBV3-1 (or the pseudogene TRBV3-2) and TRBJ1-2, with a weak D call TRBD1 (6 bases). The germline gives CDR1 LGHDT, CDR2 YNNKEL (reference sequence). With 4 bases removed from V and 8 bases from J, the gap between germline ends came to 23 bases. CDR3 length: 16 residues. The CDR3 protein is CASSPIGQFPTGGYTF. In DNA form, the CDR3 reads TGTGCCAGCAGCCCAATCGGACAGTTTCCGACCGGGGGCTACACCTTC.

This chain joins TRBV9 and TRBJ2-1; 10 nucleotides agree with TRBD2. The CDR3 is 15 residues long. The ends lost 7 bases at V and 1 base at J; junction bases unmatched: 5. CDR1 SGDLS and CDR2 YYNGEE come from the germline V gene. The CDR3 is CASGAGGSSYNEQFF. CDR3 sequence (DNA): TGTGCCAGCGGAGCGGGGGGGAGTTCCTACAATGAGCAGTTCTTC.